This TCR beta chain is from a study of CD8 T cells in ankylosing spondylitis. Study-level findings and limits: Reported data indicate significant enrichment of disease-linked clones within matched ankylosing spondylitis synovial fluid. Clones linked to disease, bearing a CD8+ phenotype, were relatively rare in peripheral blood.

In TCRdb, the 5' RACE reads were re-called with MiXCR into one record per CDR3 protein. The table lists 250,000 or so distinct CDR3 sequences, approximately 12% of them singletons. With respect to this clonotype: Its antigen is as yet unknown.

Germline CDR1 and CDR2: SNHLY and FYNNEI. Losses at the gene ends were 6 bases for V and 6 bases for J; bases not matched to a gene: 3. The CDR3 length is 13 residues. The sample consisted of blood, either unsorted or a sorted T cell fraction (not recorded which). This receptor was obtained from a male donor with ankylosing spondylitis or in good health (not recorded which). J is TRBJ2-2 and V is TRBV2; TRBD2 matches at 8 bases. The CDR3 spells CASRPGGSGELFF. CDR3 in DNA: TGTGCCAGCAGGCCGGGAGGGTCCGGGGAGCTGTTTTTT.